The clone carrying this TCR beta chain came up a few times. Its antigen remains unidentified. Germline CDR1 SGHTA, CDR2 FQGNSA. The CDR3 consists of 17 residues. V lost 3 bases to trimming and J lost 5 bases; unmatched junction nucleotides: 12. This entry is derived from a study of T cell repertoires in cytomegalovirus infection. One entry per CDR3 protein, called by TCRdb with MiXCR from the reads. The sample holds some 500,000 distinct CDR3 sequences, around two fifths seen once. This chain joins TRBV7-2 and TRBJ2-3; TRBD2 matches at 9 bases. The sample in question was cultured PBMCs, obtained from culture after CMV antigen stimulation. The receptor was derived from a human donor in good health (CMV status not recorded). Some clones in this sample may be carry-over from other donors' samples. The CDR3 DNA sequence: TGTGCCAGCAGCTTCATCCCCCTAGCGGGGCTGGGAGATACGCAGTATTTT. Its protein product is CASSFIPLAGLGDTQYF.